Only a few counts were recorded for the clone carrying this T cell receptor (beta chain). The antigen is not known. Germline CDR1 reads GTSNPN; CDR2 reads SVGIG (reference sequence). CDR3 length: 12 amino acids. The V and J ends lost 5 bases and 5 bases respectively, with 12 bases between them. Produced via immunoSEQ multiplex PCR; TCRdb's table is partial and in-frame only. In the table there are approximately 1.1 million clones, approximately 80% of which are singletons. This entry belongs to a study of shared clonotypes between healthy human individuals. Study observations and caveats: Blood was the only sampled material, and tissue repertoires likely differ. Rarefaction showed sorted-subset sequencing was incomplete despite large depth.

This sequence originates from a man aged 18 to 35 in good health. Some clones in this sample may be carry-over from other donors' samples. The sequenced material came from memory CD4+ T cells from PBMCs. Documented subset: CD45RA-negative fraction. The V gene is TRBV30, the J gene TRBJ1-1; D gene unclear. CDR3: CAWGRRGTEAFF. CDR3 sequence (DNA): TGTGCCTGGGGTCGTCGAGGGACTGAAGCTTTCTTT.